The T cell receptor beta chain described here comes from a study of OX40 agonist ivuxolimab in advanced cancers. About the research overall: Partial response was recorded in three patients: one hepatocellular carcinoma and two cutaneous melanoma cases.

Germline CDR1 and CDR2: LNHNV and YYDKDF (reference sequence). V gave up 5 bases and J gave up 7 bases, with 15 bases separating them. This CDR3 is 15 amino acids long. Some clones are missing from TCRdb's copy, which holds only in-frame ones; the method was immunoSEQ multiplex PCR. The sample includes over 65,000 clones, about four fifths of them seen just once. Here the sequenced sample was CD4+ or CD8+ T cells sorted from blood, taken in a trial of the OX40 agonist ivuxolimab. This chain links TRBV15 with TRBJ1-6, with D possibly TRBD1 on 6 matching bases. The clonotype originates from an adult with an advanced solid tumor such as melanoma, head and neck, liver or kidney cancer. The CDR3: CATSGGGRNNSPLHF. The CDR3 nucleotides read TGTGCCACCAGCGGTGGGGGGCGGAACAATTCACCCCTCCACTTT.